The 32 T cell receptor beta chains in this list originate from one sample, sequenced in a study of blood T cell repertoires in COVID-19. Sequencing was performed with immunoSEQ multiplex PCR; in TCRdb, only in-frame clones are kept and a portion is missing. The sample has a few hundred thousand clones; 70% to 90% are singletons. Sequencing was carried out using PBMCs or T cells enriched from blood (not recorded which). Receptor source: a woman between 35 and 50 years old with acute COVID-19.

The CDR3 DNA reads TGCGCCAGCAGCCCCGGCGGGGCGGGAAACACCATATATTTT. It codes for CASSPGGAGNTIYF. This chain uses TRBV5-1 with TRBJ1-3, with D tentatively TRBD1 (5 bases). From germline, CDR1 is SGHRS and CDR2 YFSETQ. This CDR3 region has 14 residues. V was trimmed by 4 bases and J by 4 bases, leaving 12 bases between them.

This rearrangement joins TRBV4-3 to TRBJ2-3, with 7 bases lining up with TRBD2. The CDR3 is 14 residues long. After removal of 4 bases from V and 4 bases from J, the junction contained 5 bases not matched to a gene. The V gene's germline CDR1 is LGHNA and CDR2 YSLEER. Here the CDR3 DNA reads TGCGCCAGCAGCCGTGGGGGAGGGGCAGATACGCAGTATTTT. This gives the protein CASSRGGGADTQYF.

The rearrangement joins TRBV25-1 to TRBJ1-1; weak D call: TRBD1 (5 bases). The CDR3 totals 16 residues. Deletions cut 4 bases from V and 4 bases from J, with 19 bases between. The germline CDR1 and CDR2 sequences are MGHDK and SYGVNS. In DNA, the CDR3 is TGTGCCAGCAGTGCCCCCACAAGGGGAAGACCCACTGAAGCTTTCTTT. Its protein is CASSAPTRGRPTEAFF.

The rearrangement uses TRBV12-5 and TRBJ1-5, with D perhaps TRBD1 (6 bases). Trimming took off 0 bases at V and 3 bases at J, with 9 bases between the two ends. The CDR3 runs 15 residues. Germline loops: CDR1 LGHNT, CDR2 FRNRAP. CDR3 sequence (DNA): TGTGCTAGTGGTTTGGTACGACAGGCCAATCAGCCCCAGCATTTT. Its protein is CASGLVRQANQPQHF. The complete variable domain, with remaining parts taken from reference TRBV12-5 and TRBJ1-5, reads DARVTQTPRHKVTEMGQEVTMRCQPILGHNTVFWYRQTMMQGLELLAYFRNRAPLDDSGMPKDRFSAEMPDATLATLKIQPSEPRDSAVYFCASGLVRQANQPQHFGDGTRLSIL.

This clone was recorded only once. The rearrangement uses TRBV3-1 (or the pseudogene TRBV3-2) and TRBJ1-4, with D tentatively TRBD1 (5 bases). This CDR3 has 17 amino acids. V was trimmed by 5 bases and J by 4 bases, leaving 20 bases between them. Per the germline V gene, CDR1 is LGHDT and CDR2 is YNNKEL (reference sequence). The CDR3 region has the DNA TGTGCCAGCAGCTACACAACGTCATCAAGGGGTAATGAAAAACTGTTTTTT. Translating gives CASSYTTSSRGNEKLFF.

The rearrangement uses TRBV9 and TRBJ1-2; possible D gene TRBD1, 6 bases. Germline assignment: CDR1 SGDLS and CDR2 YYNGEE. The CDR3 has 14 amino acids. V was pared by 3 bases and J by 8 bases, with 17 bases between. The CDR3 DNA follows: TGTGCCAGCAGCGCCACCCCAGGGGCAAGGGGCTACACCTTC. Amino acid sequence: CASSATPGARGYTF.

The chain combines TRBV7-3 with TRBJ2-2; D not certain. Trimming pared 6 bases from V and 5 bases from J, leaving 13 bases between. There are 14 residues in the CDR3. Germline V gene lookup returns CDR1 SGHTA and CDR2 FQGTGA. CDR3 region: CASSPLPGTGELFF. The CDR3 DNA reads TGTGCCAGCAGTCCGTTGCCCGGGACCGGGGAGCTGTTTTTT.

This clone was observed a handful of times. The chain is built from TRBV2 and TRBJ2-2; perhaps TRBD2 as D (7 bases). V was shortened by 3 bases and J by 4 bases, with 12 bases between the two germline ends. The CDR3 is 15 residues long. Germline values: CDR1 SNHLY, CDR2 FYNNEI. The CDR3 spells CASSERGGGTGELFF. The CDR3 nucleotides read TGTGCCAGCAGTGAGCGGGGAGGGGGCACCGGGGAGCTGTTTTTT.

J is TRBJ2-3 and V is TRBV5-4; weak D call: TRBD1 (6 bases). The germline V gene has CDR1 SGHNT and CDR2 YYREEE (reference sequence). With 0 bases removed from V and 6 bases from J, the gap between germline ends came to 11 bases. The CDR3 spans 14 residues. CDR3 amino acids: CASSLVGRGDTQYF. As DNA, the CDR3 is TGTGCCAGCAGCTTGGTGGGCAGGGGCGATACGCAGTATTTT.

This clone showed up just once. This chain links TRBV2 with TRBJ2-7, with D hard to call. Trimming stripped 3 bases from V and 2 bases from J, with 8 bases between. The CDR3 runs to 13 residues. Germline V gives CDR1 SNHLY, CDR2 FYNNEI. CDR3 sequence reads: CASSDVPTYEQYF. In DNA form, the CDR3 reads TGTGCCAGCAGTGACGTACCTACCTACGAGCAGTACTTC.

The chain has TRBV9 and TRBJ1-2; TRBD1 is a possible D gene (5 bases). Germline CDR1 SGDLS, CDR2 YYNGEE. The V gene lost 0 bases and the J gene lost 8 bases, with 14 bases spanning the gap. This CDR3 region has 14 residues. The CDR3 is CASSVGGPTGGYTF. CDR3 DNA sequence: TGTGCCAGCAGCGTAGGTGGTCCAACAGGAGGCTACACCTTC. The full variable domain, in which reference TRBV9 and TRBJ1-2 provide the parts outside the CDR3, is DSGVTQTPKHLITATGQRVTLRCSPRSGDLSVYWYQQSLDQGLQFLIQYYNGEERAKGNILERFSAQQFPDLHSELNLSSLELGDSALYFCASSVGGPTGGYTFGSGTRLTVV.

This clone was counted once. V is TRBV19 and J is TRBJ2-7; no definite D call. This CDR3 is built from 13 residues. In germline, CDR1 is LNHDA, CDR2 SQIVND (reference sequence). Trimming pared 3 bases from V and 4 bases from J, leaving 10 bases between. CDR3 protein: CASSIPQSYEQYF. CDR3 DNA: TGTGCCAGTAGTATCCCCCAGTCTTACGAGCAGTACTTC.

CDR3 bases: TGTGCCAGCTCACCACGGGAAAGGGAGGGCCAGCCCCAGCATTTT. Residues: CASSPREREGQPQHF. V and J are TRBV18 and TRBJ1-5; D remains ambiguous. Per germline, CDR1 KGHSH and CDR2 LQKENI. This CDR3 has 15 residues. The V gene lost 1 base and the J gene lost 7 bases, with 14 bases spanning the gap.

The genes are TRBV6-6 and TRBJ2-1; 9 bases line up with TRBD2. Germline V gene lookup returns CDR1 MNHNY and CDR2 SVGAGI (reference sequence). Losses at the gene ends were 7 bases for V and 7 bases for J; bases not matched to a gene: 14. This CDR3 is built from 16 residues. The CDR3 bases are TGTGCCAGCACCTTAGGTAGTAGACTAGCGGTTAATGAGCAGTTCTTC. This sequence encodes CASTLGSRLAVNEQFF.

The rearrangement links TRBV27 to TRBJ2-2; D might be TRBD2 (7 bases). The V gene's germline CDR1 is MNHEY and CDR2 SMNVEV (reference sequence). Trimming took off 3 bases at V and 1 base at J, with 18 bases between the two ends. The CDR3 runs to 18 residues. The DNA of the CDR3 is TGTGCCAGCAGTTTTTCGTCTTGGGGGGGCGAGAACACCGGGGAGCTGTTTTTT. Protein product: CASSFSSWGGENTGELFF.

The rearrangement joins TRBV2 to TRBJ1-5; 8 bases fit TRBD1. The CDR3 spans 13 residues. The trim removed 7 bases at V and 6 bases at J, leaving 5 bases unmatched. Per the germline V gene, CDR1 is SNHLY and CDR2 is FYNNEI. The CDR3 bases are TGTGCCAGCACTGGACAGGGAGGTCAGCCCCAGCATTTT. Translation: CASTGQGGQPQHF.

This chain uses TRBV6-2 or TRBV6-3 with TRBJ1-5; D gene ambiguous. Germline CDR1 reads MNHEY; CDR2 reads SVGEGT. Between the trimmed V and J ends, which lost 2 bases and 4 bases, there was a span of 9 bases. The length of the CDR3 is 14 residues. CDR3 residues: CASSYPSGNQPQHF. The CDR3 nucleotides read TGTGCCAGCAGTTACCCCAGTGGTAATCAGCCCCAGCATTTT.

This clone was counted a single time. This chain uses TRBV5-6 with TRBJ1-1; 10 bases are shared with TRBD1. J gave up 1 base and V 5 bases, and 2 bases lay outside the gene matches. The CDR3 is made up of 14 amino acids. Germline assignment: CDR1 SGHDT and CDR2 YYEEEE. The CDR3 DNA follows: TGTGCCAGCAGACGACAGGGGGCGAACACTGAAGCTTTCTTT. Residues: CASRRQGANTEAFF.

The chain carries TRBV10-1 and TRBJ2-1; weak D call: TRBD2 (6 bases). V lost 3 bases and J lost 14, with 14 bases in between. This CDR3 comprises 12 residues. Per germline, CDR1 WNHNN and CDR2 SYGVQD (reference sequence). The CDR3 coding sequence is TGCGCCAGCAGTGACCCGGGCAGGGAGGAGTTCTTC. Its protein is CASSDPGREEFF.

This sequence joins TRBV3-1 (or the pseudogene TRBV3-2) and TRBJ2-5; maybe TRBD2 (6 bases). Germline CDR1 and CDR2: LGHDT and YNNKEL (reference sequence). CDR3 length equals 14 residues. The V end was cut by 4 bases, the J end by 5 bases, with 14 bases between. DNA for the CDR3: TGTGCCAGCAGCCCAGGGTCTGGAGGGGAGACCCAGTACTTC. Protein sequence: CASSPGSGGETQYF.

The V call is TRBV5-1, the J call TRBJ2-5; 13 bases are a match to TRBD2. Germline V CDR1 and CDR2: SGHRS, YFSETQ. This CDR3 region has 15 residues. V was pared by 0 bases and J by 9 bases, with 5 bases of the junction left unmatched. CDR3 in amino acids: CASSLELAGGGPQYF. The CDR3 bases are TGCGCCAGCAGCTTGGAACTAGCGGGAGGGGGCCCCCAGTACTTC. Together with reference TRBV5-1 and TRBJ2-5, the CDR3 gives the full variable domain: KAGVTQTPRYLIKTRGQQVTLSCSPISGHRSVSWYQQTPGQGLQFLFEYFSETQRNKGNFPGRFSGRQFSNSRSEMNVSTLELGDSALYLCASSLELAGGGPQYFGPGTRLLVL.

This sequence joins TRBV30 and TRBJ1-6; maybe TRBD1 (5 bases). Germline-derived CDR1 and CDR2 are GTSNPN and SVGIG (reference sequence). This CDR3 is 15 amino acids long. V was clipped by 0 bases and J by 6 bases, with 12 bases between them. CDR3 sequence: CAWSVNAGGNSPLHF. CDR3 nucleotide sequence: TGTGCCTGGAGTGTAAATGCCGGGGGTAATTCACCCCTCCACTTT.

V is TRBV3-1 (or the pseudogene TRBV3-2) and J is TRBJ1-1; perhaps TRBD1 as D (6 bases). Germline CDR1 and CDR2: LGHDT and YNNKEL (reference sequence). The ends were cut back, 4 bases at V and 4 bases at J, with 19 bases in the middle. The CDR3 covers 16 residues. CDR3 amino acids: CASSPWRGAKGTEAFF. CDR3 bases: TGTGCCAGCAGCCCTTGGCGGGGGGCGAAAGGCACTGAAGCTTTCTTT.

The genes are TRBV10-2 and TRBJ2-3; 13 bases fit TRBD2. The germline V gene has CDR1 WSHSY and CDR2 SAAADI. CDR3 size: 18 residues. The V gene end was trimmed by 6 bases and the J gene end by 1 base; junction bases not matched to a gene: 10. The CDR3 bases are TGCGCCAGCAGAGCCACTAGCGGGAGGGCCGTGGGCACAGATACGCAGTATTTT. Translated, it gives CASRATSGRAVGTDTQYF.

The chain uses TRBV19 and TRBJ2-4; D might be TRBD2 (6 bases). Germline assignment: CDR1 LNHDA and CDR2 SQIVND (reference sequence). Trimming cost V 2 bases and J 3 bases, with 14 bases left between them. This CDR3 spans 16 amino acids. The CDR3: CASSINYGRVKNIQYF. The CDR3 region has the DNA TGTGCCAGTAGTATAAATTACGGGAGAGTCAAAAACATTCAGTACTTC.

The CDR3 DNA follows: TGCGCCAGCAGTGCAACGGGGTGGGAGACCCAGTACTTC. Amino acid sequence: CASSATGWETQYF. The V call is TRBV10-1, the J call TRBJ2-5; maybe TRBD2 (5 bases). The CDR3 covers 13 residues. Trimming shortened V by 4 bases and J by 5 bases, and 11 bases separated the two germline ends. Germline V gives CDR1 WNHNN, CDR2 SYGVQD (reference sequence).

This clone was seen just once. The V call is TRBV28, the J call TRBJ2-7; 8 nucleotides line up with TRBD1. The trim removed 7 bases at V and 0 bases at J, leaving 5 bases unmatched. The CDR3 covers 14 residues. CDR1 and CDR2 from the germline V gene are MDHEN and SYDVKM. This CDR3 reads CASTTTGDSYEQYF. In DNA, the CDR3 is TGTGCCAGCACCACGACAGGGGACTCCTACGAGCAGTACTTC.

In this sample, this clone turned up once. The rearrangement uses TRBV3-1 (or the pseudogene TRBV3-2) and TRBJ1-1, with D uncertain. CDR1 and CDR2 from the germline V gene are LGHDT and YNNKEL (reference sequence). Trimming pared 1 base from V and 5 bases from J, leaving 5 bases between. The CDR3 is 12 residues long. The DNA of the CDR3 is TGTGCCAGCAGCCAAGTTTCTACTGAAGCTTTCTTT. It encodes CASSQVSTEAFF.

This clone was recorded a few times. The CDR3, as DNA: TGCGCCAGCAGCCTCTCGAGTAGCTCTGGGGCCAACGTCCTGACTTTC. The encoded protein is CASSLSSSSGANVLTF. This chain links TRBV4-1 with TRBJ2-6, with no clear D. The CDR3 loop spans 16 amino acids. CDR1 is MGHRA and CDR2 is YSYEKL in the germline V gene. Trimming cost V 4 bases and J 0 bases, with 10 bases left between them.

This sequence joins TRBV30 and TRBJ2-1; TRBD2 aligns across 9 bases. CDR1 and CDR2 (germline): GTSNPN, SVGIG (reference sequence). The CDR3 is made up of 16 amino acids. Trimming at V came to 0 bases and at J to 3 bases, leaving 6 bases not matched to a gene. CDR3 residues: CAWSVRGGRVYNEQFF. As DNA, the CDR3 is TGTGCCTGGAGTGTAAGAGGCGGGAGGGTCTACAATGAGCAGTTCTTC.

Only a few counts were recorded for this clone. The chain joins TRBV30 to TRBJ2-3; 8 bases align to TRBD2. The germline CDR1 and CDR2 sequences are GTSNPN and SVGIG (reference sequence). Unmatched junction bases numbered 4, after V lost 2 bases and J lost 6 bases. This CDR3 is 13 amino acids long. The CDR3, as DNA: TGTGCCTGGAGTCAGCGGGAGCGGGATACGCAGTATTTT. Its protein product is CAWSQRERDTQYF.

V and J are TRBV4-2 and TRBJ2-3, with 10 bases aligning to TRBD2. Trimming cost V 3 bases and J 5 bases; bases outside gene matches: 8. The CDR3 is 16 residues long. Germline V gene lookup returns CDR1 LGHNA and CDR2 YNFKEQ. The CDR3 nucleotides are TGTGCCAGCAGCCATTCCAGCGGGAGGGCGGGAGATACGCAGTATTTT. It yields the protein CASSHSSGRAGDTQYF.